This T cell receptor beta chain was recovered during a study of blood T cell repertoires in COVID-19. About the research overall: Samples taken during acute and convalescent COVID-19 were collected in the United States, Italy and Spain. PBMCs, B-cell-depleted T cells, or T cells provided the cDNA or gDNA that made up the material.

This CDR3 contains 15 residues. V shed 5 bases and J 3 bases; nucleotides not matched to a gene: 5. Germline lookup yields CDR1 SGHVS and CDR2 FNYEAQ. Source study methods: Estimates of nucleated cell counts were drawn from the amplification of reference gene primers. Sequencing used immunoSEQ multiplex PCR; TCRdb keeps in-frame clones, though not all of them. That table supplies the V and J calls and clone size; D and trimming were determined from the DNA. The sample lists more than 110,000 clones; 70% to 90% were seen once. The receptor comes from a woman of 80 years or more with acute or convalescent COVID-19. Material for sequencing was peripheral blood. The rearrangement uses TRBV7-6 and TRBJ2-2, with 8 bases lining up with TRBD2. CDR3 in amino acids: CASSPRRGDTGELFF. CDR3 DNA sequence: TGTGCCAGCAGCCCCCGGCGGGGGGACACCGGGGAGCTGTTTTTT.